This entry lists 7 T cell receptor beta chains sequenced from one sample in a study of blood T cell repertoires in COVID-19 (TCRdb year 2020). Libraries were built with the immunoSEQ multiplex PCR assay. TCRdb limited this immuneACCESS table to in-frame rearrangements with V and J called. A share of clones is missing; checked studies link under half to unresolved V genes, and the rest is unexplained. Present in this sample are about 50,000 clones, roughly 84% of which were seen just once. The ten largest account for roughly 18% of the sample. Sequenced: peripheral blood. The source of these receptors is a man aged 65 to 79 with active COVID-19.

The J gene is TRBJ1-1, the V gene TRBV7-9; no clear D. The germline V and J ends were trimmed by 2 bases and 1 base, with 8 bases remaining between them. In germline, CDR1 is SEHNR, CDR2 FQNEAQ (reference sequence). The CDR3 covers 14 residues. The CDR3 sequence: CASSLLQPNTEAFF. The CDR3 DNA sequence: TGTGCCAGCAGCTTACTACAGCCGAACACTGAAGCTTTCTTT.

This clone is a singleton in its sample. The J gene is TRBJ2-7, the V gene TRBV18, with 12 bases matching TRBD1. The CDR3 length is 15 residues. With 2 bases clipped from V and 6 bases from J, the junction kept 5 bases outside the gene matches. Looked up from germline, CDR1 is KGHSH and CDR2 is LQKENI. The CDR3 DNA is TGTGCCAGCTCACCAGGGACAGGGGGCTCAGGCGAGCAGTACTTC. Translating it yields CASSPGTGGSGEQYF.

The chain employs TRBV11-1 and TRBJ2-7; 9 bases are shared with TRBD1. V gave up 0 bases and J gave up 7 bases; unmatched junction bases: 4. The CDR3 sequence is 14 residues long. Germline V gene lookup returns CDR1 SGHAT and CDR2 FQDESV (reference sequence). CDR3 sequence reads: CASSLAGQGGEQYF. Written as DNA, the CDR3 is TGTGCCAGCAGCTTAGCGGGACAGGGTGGGGAGCAGTACTTC.

The chain has TRBV2 and TRBJ1-6, with D possibly TRBD1 on 6 matching bases. Germline CDR1 SNHLY, CDR2 FYNNEI. The V end was cut by 7 bases, the J end by 5 bases, with 15 bases between. The CDR3 is 15 residues long. The CDR3 DNA follows: TGTGCCAGCACCTTGGACAGTGCTGATAATTCACCCCTCCACTTT. Protein sequence: CASTLDSADNSPLHF.

CDR3 region: CSVTGLAGVDTQYF. CDR3 coding DNA: TGCAGCGTCACGGGACTAGCGGGGGTAGATACGCAGTATTTT. The rearrangement joins TRBV29-1 to TRBJ2-3; TRBD2 matches 14 bases. The CDR3 totals 14 residues. Germline loops: CDR1 SQVTM, CDR2 ANQGSEA. Trimming removed 6 bases from V and 5 bases from J; junction bases left unmatched: 4.

The chain carries TRBV6-2 or TRBV6-3 and TRBJ2-7; 10 positions agree with TRBD2. This CDR3 comprises 15 residues. V lost 2 bases to trimming and J lost 4 bases; unmatched junction nucleotides: 5. Looked up from germline, CDR1 is MNHEY and CDR2 is SVGEGT. Here the CDR3 DNA reads TGTGCCAGCAGTTACCAACTAGCGGGACGTTACGAGCAGTACTTC. As protein: CASSYQLAGRYEQYF.

The chain links TRBV7-7 to TRBJ2-6; 7 bases are shared with TRBD2. The CDR3 sequence is 14 residues long. Losses at the gene ends were 4 bases for V and 3 bases for J; bases not matched to a gene: 0. Germline V lookup: CDR1 SSHAT, CDR2 FNYEAQ (reference sequence). CDR3 nucleotide sequence: TGTGCCAGCAGCTCGGGAGGTGGGGCCAACGTCCTGACTTTC. This encodes CASSSGGGANVLTF.